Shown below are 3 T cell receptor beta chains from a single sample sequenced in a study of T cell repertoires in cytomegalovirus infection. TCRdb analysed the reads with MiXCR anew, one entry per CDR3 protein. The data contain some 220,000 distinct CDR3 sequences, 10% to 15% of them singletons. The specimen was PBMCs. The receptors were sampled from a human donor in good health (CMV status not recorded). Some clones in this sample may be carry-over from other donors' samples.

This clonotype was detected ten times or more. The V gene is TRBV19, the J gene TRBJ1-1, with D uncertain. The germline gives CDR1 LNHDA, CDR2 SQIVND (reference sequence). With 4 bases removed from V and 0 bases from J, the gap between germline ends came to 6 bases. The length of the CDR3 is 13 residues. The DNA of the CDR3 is TGTGCCAGTAGTAACGAGATGAACACTGAAGCTTTCTTT. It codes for CASSNEMNTEAFF.

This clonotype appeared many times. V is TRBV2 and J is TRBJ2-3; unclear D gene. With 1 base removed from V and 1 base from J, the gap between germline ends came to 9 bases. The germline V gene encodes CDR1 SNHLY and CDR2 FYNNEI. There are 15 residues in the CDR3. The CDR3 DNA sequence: TGTGCCAGCAGTGAAGTCCCCGGGCGCACAGATACGCAGTATTTT. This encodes CASSEVPGRTDTQYF. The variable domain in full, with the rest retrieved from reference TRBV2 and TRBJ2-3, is EPEVTQTPSHQVTQMGQEVILRCVPISNHLYFYWYRQILGQKVEFLVSFYNNEISEKSEIFDDQFSVERPDGSNFTLKIRSTKLEDSAMYFCASSEVPGRTDTQYFGPGTRLTVL.

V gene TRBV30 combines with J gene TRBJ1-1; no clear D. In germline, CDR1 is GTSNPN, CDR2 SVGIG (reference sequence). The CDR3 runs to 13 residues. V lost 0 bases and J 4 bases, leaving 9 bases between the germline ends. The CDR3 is CAWSVSGITEAFF. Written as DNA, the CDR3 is TGTGCCTGGAGTGTATCCGGGATCACTGAAGCTTTCTTT. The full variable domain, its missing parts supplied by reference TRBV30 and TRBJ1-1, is SQTIHQWPATLVQPVGSPLSLECTVEGTSNPNLYWYRQAAGRGLQLLFYSVGIGQISSEVPQNLSASRPQDRQFILSSKKLLLSDSGFYLCAWSVSGITEAFFGQGTRLTVV.